This is a list of T cell receptor beta chains from one sample in a study of identical twins. TCRdb reprocessed the 5' RACE reads via MiXCR and lists one record per CDR3 protein. Of around 670,000 distinct CDR3 sequences in the sample, around 6% are singletons; the top ten hold under 2%. The sequenced sample was naive T cells sorted from blood. The receptors derive from a man aged 18-30 years in good health. CDR3s include the opening cysteine and the closing phenylalanine or tryptophan. Fields, in order: D gene, clone size, J gene, V gene, CDR3 protein, CDR3 DNA. D genes are given only for firm matches. Size tells how often a clone was seen (once, few, many) or the class of an expanded clone, and some rows leave it out.

.	.	TRBJ2-1	TRBV4-2	CASSQSASRGGNEQFF	TGTGCCAGCAGCCAATCCGCATCAAGGGGTGGGAATGAGCAGTTCTTC
TRBD1	many	TRBJ2-2	TRBV6-1	CASRTDRVGELFF	TGTGCCAGCAGAACGGACAGGGTCGGGGAGCTGTTTTTT
.	many	TRBJ2-5	TRBV18	CASSPSQGETQYF	TGTGCCAGCTCACCAAGTCAGGGAGAGACCCAGTACTTC
.	few	TRBJ2-5	TRBV25-1	CASSVLSRETQYF	TGTGCCAGCAGTGTGTTGTCGAGAGAGACCCAGTACTTC
.	.	TRBJ2-1	TRBV7-2	CASSLGGPGMYEQFF	TGTGCCAGCAGCTTAGGAGGCCCGGGCATGTATGAGCAGTTCTTC
.	many	TRBJ2-5	TRBV29-1	CSVEQKETQYF	TGCAGCGTTGAACAGAAAGAGACCCAGTACTTC
.	many	TRBJ2-7	TRBV20-1	CSAQVARSSYEQYF	TGCAGTGCCCAGGTAGCCAGGTCTTCCTACGAGCAGTACTTC
.	many	TRBJ2-5	TRBV20-1	CSARDRVTQYF	TGCAGTGCTAGAGATAGGGTGACCCAGTACTTC
.	few	TRBJ2-1	TRBV7-8	CASSLAETGYEQFF	TGTGCCAGCAGCTTAGCGGAGACGGGCTATGAGCAGTTCTTC
TRBD1	.	TRBJ1-1	TRBV29-1	CSVYRGGTEAFF	TGCAGCGTCTACAGGGGGGGTACTGAAGCTTTCTTT
.	.	TRBJ2-3	TRBV20-1	CSALGDPTDTQYF	TGCAGTGCTCTAGGGGACCCCACAGATACGCAGTATTTT
.	many	TRBJ2-2	TRBV10-2	CASSPHTNTGELFF	TGCGCCAGCAGTCCACATACGAACACCGGGGAGCTGTTTTTT
.	many	TRBJ2-2	TRBV5-5	CASSFRLEDGELFF	TGTGCCAGCAGCTTTCGACTAGAGGACGGGGAGCTGTTTTTT
.	.	TRBJ2-2	TRBV5-6	CASSPPAGAFTGELFF	TGTGCCAGCAGCCCGCCGGCAGGGGCGTTCACCGGGGAGCTGTTTTTT
TRBD1	many	TRBJ1-2	TRBV12-3/TRBV12-4	CASRFTQGAGGYTF	TGTGCCAGCAGATTTACACAGGGGGCTGGTGGCTACACCTTC
TRBD2	many	TRBJ2-7	TRBV20-1	CSARRTSGRAYEQYF	TGCAGTGCTAGGCGGACTAGCGGGAGGGCCTACGAGCAGTACTTC
TRBD1	few	TRBJ1-5	TRBV4-1	CASRGQGYNQPQHF	TGCGCCAGCAGGGGACAGGGCTACAATCAGCCCCAGCATTTT
TRBD1	.	TRBJ2-1	TRBV27	CASSTAGTGFNNEQFF	TGTGCCAGCAGTACTGCCGGGACAGGGTTCAACAATGAGCAGTTCTTC
TRBD1	.	TRBJ2-7	TRBV28	CASSVSGTGGSEQYF	TGTGCCAGCAGTGTTTCCGGGACAGGGGGCTCCGAGCAGTACTTC
TRBD2	many	TRBJ2-3	TRBV13	CASSHGRTVPTDTQYF	TGTGCCAGCAGCCACGGGAGGACGGTCCCCACAGATACGCAGTATTTT
.	many	TRBJ2-3	TRBV11-2	CASSSTGSSTDTQYF	TGTGCCAGCAGTTCGACGGGGTCTAGCACAGATACGCAGTATTTT
TRBD1	many	TRBJ1-5	TRBV6-1	CASKSTRTGNNQPQHF	TGTGCCAGCAAGTCCACCCGGACAGGGAACAATCAGCCCCAGCATTTT
.	many	TRBJ2-3	TRBV20-1	CSATPGPSTDTQYF	TGCAGTGCCACCCCGGGTCCGAGCACAGATACGCAGTATTTT
TRBD1	many	TRBJ1-5	TRBV15	CATSSGTGNPPGPQHF	TGTGCCACCAGCAGCGGGACAGGGAATCCCCCTGGACCCCAGCATTTT
TRBD2	many	TRBJ2-1	TRBV7-9	CASGIAGDVYEQFF	TGTGCCAGCGGCATAGCGGGTGACGTCTATGAGCAGTTCTTC
TRBD2	.	TRBJ2-1	TRBV18	CASSPPGLGPGEQFF	TGTGCCAGCTCACCCCCGGGACTAGGTCCAGGGGAGCAGTTCTTC
TRBD2	.	TRBJ2-5	TRBV7-2	CASSRASGEQETQYF	TGTGCCAGCAGCCGGGCAAGCGGGGAACAAGAGACCCAGTACTTC
.	many	TRBJ2-1	TRBV14	CASSQETGRRVEQFF	TGTGCCAGCAGCCAAGAGACGGGAAGACGGGTTGAGCAGTTCTTC
TRBD2	many	TRBJ2-3	TRBV12-3/TRBV12-4	CASSYGLAGDTQYF	TGTGCCAGCAGTTACGGACTAGCGGGAGATACGCAGTATTTT
.	many	TRBJ2-1	TRBV6-5	CASSYQNYNEQFF	TGTGCCAGCAGTTACCAAAACTACAATGAGCAGTTCTTC
.	few	TRBJ2-1	TRBV6-2/TRBV6-3	CASGEAYNEQFF	TGTGCCAGCGGGGAGGCCTACAATGAGCAGTTCTTC
.	few	TRBJ2-2	TRBV7-9	CASSLATTRRNTGELFF	TGTGCCAGCAGCTTAGCTACTACCCGACGGAACACCGGGGAGCTGTTTTTT
.	.	TRBJ1-3	TRBV12-3/TRBV12-4	CASRTTGHSGNTIYF	TGTGCCAGCAGAACGACAGGACACTCTGGAAACACCATATATTTT
.	many	TRBJ2-1	TRBV12-3/TRBV12-4	CASTEGRGSYNEQFF	TGTGCCAGCACCGAGGGGCGGGGTAGCTACAATGAGCAGTTCTTC
.	few	TRBJ2-3	TRBV18	CASSPILSTDPTQYF	TGTGCCAGCTCACCCATACTCTCGACAGACCCTACGCAGTATTTT
.	many	TRBJ1-2	TRBV29-1	CSVDREGYTF	TGCAGCGTCGACAGAGAAGGCTACACCTTC
TRBD1	.	TRBJ2-7	TRBV6-2/TRBV6-3	CASYPTRGQGSYEQYF	TGTGCCAGCTACCCAACTCGGGGACAGGGCTCCTACGAGCAGTACTTC
.	many	TRBJ1-6	TRBV7-2	CASSSGPGVSPLHF	TGTGCCAGCAGCTCAGGGCCGGGTGTCTCACCCCTCCACTTT
TRBD2	many	TRBJ2-4	TRBV7-2	CASSSRTSGDRNIQYF	TGTGCCAGCAGCTCCCGGACTAGCGGGGACCGGAACATTCAGTACTTC
TRBD2	many	TRBJ2-7	TRBV29-1	CSVDVERDGEQYF	TGCAGCGTTGACGTCGAGCGGGATGGCGAGCAGTACTTC
.	.	TRBJ1-2	TRBV15	CATSRDMAGGYGYTF	TGTGCCACCAGCAGAGATATGGCCGGCGGCTATGGCTACACCTTC
.	many	TRBJ1-5	TRBV5-1	CASSLDPGRNQPQHF	TGCGCCAGCAGCTTGGATCCCGGTCGCAATCAGCCCCAGCATTTT
TRBD1	.	TRBJ1-1	TRBV20-1	CSAINRGTEAFF	TGCAGTGCGATTAACAGGGGGACTGAAGCTTTCTTT
.	many	TRBJ2-3	TRBV20-1	CSAQRRQTDSTDTQYF	TGCAGTGCACAGAGGCGACAAACGGATAGCACAGATACGCAGTATTTT
TRBD2	many	TRBJ2-5	TRBV7-8	CASSPLAGGEETQYF	TGTGCCAGCAGTCCACTAGCGGGAGGGGAAGAGACCCAGTACTTC
TRBD2	many	TRBJ2-1	TRBV12-3/TRBV12-4	CASSFWFDHPSGIYNEQFF	TGTGCCAGCAGTTTTTGGTTCGACCACCCTAGCGGGATCTACAATGAGCAGTTCTTC
.	few	TRBJ1-2	TRBV30	CAWSLPGGEIKGYTF	TGTGCCTGGAGTCTGCCTGGAGGGGAAATTAAAGGCTACACCTTC
TRBD2	.	TRBJ2-7	TRBV7-8	CASSPLGTSHYEQYF	TGTGCCAGCAGCCCGCTTGGGACTAGCCACTACGAGCAGTACTTC
.	few	TRBJ2-1	TRBV10-3	CAIRERSYNEQFF	TGTGCCATTAGAGAGCGGTCCTACAATGAGCAGTTCTTC
TRBD1	many	TRBJ2-7	TRBV12-3/TRBV12-4	CASSFRGLDYEQYF	TGTGCCAGCAGTTTCAGGGGGCTCGACTACGAGCAGTACTTC
TRBD1	many	TRBJ2-1	TRBV27	CASSLSGQGFLASYNEQFF	TGTGCCAGCAGTCTTTCCGGACAGGGTTTTTTGGCCTCCTACAATGAGCAGTTCTTC
TRBD2	few	TRBJ2-2	TRBV7-2	CASSPREREWTGELFF	TGTGCCAGCAGTCCGAGGGAGCGGGAGTGGACCGGGGAGCTGTTTTTT
.	few	TRBJ1-3	TRBV5-1	CASSPAGRHTGNTIYF	TGCGCCAGCAGCCCGGCGGGACGGCACACTGGAAACACCATATATTTT
.	.	TRBJ1-4	TRBV24-1	CATSDAPYGETNEKLFF	TGTGCCACCAGTGACGCTCCCTACGGGGAGACTAATGAAAAACTGTTTTTT